Listed below are T cell receptor beta chains from one sample, sequenced in a study of T cells after yellow fever vaccination. MiXCR, applied by TCRdb to the 5' RACE reads, yields one record per CDR3 protein. Counted here are around 150,000 distinct CDR3 sequences, 6% to 7.5% occurring once; the ten biggest clones make up more than 2%. This specimen was CD4+ T cells sorted from PBMCs, taken 5 days after the first yellow fever vaccination. Receptors were obtained from a man aged 18 to 29 who received the YFV17D yellow fever vaccine. Each CDR3 is given without its conserved first and last residue. The D gene is left open where the match is weak.

j_call d_call v_call cdr3_aa
TRBJ2-1 TRBD1 TRBV24-1 ATSATGVGDEQF
TRBJ2-1 - TRBV7-9 ASSLRASLSYNEQF
TRBJ2-1 TRBD2 TRBV5-1 ASGEAGLVKNEQF
TRBJ1-6 - TRBV20-1 SARAPSEGSSYNSPLH
TRBJ2-7 - TRBV12-3/TRBV12-4 ASSPTTGRTQVNEQY
TRBJ2-7 - TRBV3-1 ASSLKIGYEQY
TRBJ2-3 TRBD2 TRBV25-1 ASRPTSGGWGDTQY
TRBJ2-5 TRBD2 TRBV7-2 ASSSQRGGRETQY
TRBJ1-4 - TRBV7-2 ASSHARGNEKLF
TRBJ2-5 TRBD1 TRBV20-1 SASSSTGVETQY
TRBJ2-1 - TRBV5-1 ASSGGGLSNEQF
TRBJ2-1 - TRBV12-3/TRBV12-4 ASTTGTWDEQF
TRBJ1-1 - TRBV6-2/TRBV6-3 ASSKGRYTEAF
TRBJ2-3 - TRBV18 ASSPRVADTQY
TRBJ2-3 - TRBV18 ASSPPGLRTDTQY
TRBJ2-1 - TRBV5-8 ASSLLRYNEQF
TRBJ1-6 - TRBV12-3/TRBV12-4 ASSPQIAHSPLH
TRBJ2-2 - TRBV5-1 ASSLRSNTGELF
TRBJ1-5 TRBD1 TRBV5-1 ASSVGTGYNQPQH
TRBJ2-3 TRBD1 TRBV29-1 SVRQGIYTDTQY
TRBJ2-3 TRBD2 TRBV7-9 ASSRGGATQY
TRBJ1-2 TRBD1 TRBV3-1 ASSQDQGGTVNGYT
TRBJ2-1 TRBD1 TRBV6-2/TRBV6-3 ASTDKDRVSSYNEQF
TRBJ2-3 TRBD2 TRBV19 ASTAGGTSTDTQY
TRBJ1-2 TRBD1 TRBV20-1 SATIGTARIYGYT
TRBJ2-1 - TRBV20-1 SASLPSAYNEQF
TRBJ2-3 - TRBV6-2/TRBV6-3 ASSYRRGPTDTQY
TRBJ1-1 - TRBV27 ASGSQDNTEAF
TRBJ1-1 - TRBV6-1 ASSDTNRATTEAF
TRBJ2-5 TRBD1 TRBV5-1 ASSRDSQTQETQY
TRBJ2-5 - TRBV6-2/TRBV6-3 ASSRVRGLIGETQY
TRBJ1-6 - TRBV5-1 ASSLDLGSPLH
TRBJ1-2 TRBD1 TRBV2 ATRTGRPYGYT
TRBJ1-5 - TRBV27 ASSTSTEHNQPQH
TRBJ2-3 - TRBV5-1 ASSLEGRDTQY
TRBJ2-3 - TRBV28 ASSRRSTTDTQY
TRBJ2-1 TRBD1 TRBV15 ATSSKGGQGSYNEQF
TRBJ2-7 - TRBV27 ASSRLYTYEQY
TRBJ1-2 - TRBV7-2 ASSARDLVLYGYT
TRBJ2-4 - TRBV19 ASSIDVRWGKNIQY
TRBJ2-1 TRBD1 TRBV10-3 AISTGTGAPNEQF
TRBJ2-5 TRBD1 TRBV5-1 ASSWYGTGVIRGRETQY
TRBJ2-1 TRBD2 TRBV6-2/TRBV6-3 ASSYILGLAGYRNEQF
TRBJ2-2 TRBD2 TRBV7-2 ASSLLGLASPGELF
TRBJ2-3 TRBD2 TRBV7-9 ASSSGTSSDTQY